The entry below describes one TCR beta chain. Its antigen is not identified. The CDR3 consists of 16 residues. Germline loops: CDR1 LGHNA, CDR2 YSLEER. V was shortened by 1 base and J by 3 bases, with 12 bases between the two germline ends. This specimen belongs to a study of T cells after yellow fever vaccination. Overall study context: SMART-Seq v4 Ultra Low Input handled preparation of low-cell-number fractions. Study conclusions and caveats: The secondary response was weaker but peaked faster, day 5 versus 15. Most primary-vaccination clones reappeared after the booster (about 97% CD4, roughly 88% CD8).

The 5'RACE template-switching step produced TCR cDNA and added a universal primer site and UMIs. TCRdb called the 5' RACE reads again in MiXCR, with one record for every CDR3 protein. The table includes approximately 120,000 distinct CDR3 sequences, more than 6% detected once. Source: CD4+ T cells sorted from PBMCs, taken 9 to 10 days after the first yellow fever vaccination. This chain connects TRBV4-3 to TRBJ1-4; unclear D gene. This sequence originates from a young man who received the YFV17D yellow fever vaccine. The CDR3 nucleotides read TGCGCCAGCAGCCAAGGGCGGGGTCAGGCTAATGAAAAACTGTTTTTT. This sequence encodes CASSQGRGQANEKLFF.